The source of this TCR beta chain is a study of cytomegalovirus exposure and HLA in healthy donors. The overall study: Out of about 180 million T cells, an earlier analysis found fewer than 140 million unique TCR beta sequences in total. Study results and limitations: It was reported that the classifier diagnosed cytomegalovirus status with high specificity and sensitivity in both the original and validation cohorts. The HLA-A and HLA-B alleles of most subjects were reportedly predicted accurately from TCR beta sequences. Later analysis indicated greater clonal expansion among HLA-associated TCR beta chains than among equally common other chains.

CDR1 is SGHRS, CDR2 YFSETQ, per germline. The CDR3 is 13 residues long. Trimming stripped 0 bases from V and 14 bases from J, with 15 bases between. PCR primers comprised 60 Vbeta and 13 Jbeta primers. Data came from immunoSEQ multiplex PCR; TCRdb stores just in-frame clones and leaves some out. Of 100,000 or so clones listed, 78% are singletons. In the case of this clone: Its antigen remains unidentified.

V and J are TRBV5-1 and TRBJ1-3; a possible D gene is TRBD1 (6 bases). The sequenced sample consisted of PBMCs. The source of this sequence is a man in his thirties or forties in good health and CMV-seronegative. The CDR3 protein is CASSLGTAPPVYF. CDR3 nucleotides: TGCGCCAGCAGCTTGGGGACAGCGCCCCCGGTATATTTT.